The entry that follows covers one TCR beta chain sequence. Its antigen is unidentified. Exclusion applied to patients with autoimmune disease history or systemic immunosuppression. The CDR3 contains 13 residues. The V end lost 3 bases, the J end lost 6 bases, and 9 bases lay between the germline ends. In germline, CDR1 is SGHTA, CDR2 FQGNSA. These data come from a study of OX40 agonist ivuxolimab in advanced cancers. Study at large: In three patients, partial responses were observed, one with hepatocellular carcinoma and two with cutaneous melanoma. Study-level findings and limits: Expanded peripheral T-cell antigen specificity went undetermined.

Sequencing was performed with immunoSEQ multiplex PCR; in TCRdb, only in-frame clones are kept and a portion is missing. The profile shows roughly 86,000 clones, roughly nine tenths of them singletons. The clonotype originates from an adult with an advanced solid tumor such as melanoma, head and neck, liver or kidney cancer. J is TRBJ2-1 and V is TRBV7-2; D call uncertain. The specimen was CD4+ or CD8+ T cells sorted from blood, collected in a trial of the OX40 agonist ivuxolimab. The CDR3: CASSFINPNEQFF. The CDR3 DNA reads TGTGCCAGCAGCTTTATTAATCCCAATGAGCAGTTCTTC.